These 9 T cell receptor beta chains were sequenced from one sample in a study of T cells after yellow fever vaccination. MiXCR, run by TCRdb on the 5' RACE reads, gives a single entry per CDR3 protein. The table has hundreds of thousands of distinct CDR3 sequences, roughly 12% seen once. The sequencing used PBMCs, collected on the day of the yellow fever booster vaccination. The receptor set was obtained from a man aged 25 to 45 who received the YFV17D yellow fever vaccine.

A few counts support this clonotype. The chain carries TRBV12-3 or TRBV12-4 and TRBJ2-5, with 15 bases fitting TRBD2. The CDR3 is 16 residues long. The ends lost 1 base at V and 5 bases at J; junction bases unmatched: 2. The DNA of the CDR3 is TGTGCCAGCAGTTTAGGCGGACTAGCGGGAGGGGAGACCCAGTACTTC. It yields the protein CASSLGGLAGGETQYF.

In its sample, this clonotype was seen a few times. V gene TRBV10-3 combines with J gene TRBJ2-5; D not resolved. Trimming pared 7 bases from V and 1 base from J, leaving 10 bases between. The germline CDR1 and CDR2 sequences are ENHRY and SYGVKD. The CDR3 has 13 amino acids. DNA of the CDR3: TGTGCCATCAAACTCCCAGGCCAAGAGACCCAGTACTTC. Its protein is CAIKLPGQETQYF.

The genes are TRBV14 and TRBJ1-1; D gene ambiguous. Trimming took off 0 bases at V and 0 bases at J, with 14 bases between the two ends. This CDR3 comprises 17 residues. Germline values: CDR1 SGHDN, CDR2 FVKESK. The DNA for the CDR3 is TGTGCCAGCAGCCAAGACCGTCGGAGAACCGTGAACACTGAAGCTTTCTTT. Translated: CASSQDRRRTVNTEAFF.

This clonotype was observed a handful of times. The rearrangement links TRBV25-1 to TRBJ1-5, with D possibly being TRBD1 (6 bases). This CDR3 is built from 14 residues. Germline lookup yields CDR1 MGHDK and CDR2 SYGVNS. Trimming took off 3 bases at V and 5 bases at J, with 11 bases between the two ends. CDR3 amino acids: CASSDEQGYQPQHF. The CDR3 DNA sequence: TGTGCCAGCAGTGACGAACAGGGTTATCAGCCCCAGCATTTT.

This chain links TRBV5-1 with TRBJ2-1, with 15 positions matching TRBD2. The CDR3 runs to 16 residues. The germline CDR1 and CDR2 sequences are SGHRS and YFSETQ. V dropped 4 bases and J dropped 4; count of bases not matched to a gene: 3. In DNA, the CDR3 is TGCGCCAGCAGCGGGGGACTAGCGGGAGGTTACAATGAGCAGTTCTTC. Translating it yields CASSGGLAGGYNEQFF.

This clonotype has a handful of counts. J is TRBJ2-7 and V is TRBV27, with 8 bases aligning to TRBD1. The V gene's germline CDR1 is MNHEY and CDR2 SMNVEV (reference sequence). The CDR3 length is 15 residues. Germline trimming cut 0 bases from V and 7 bases from J; bases unmatched to any gene: 8. The CDR3 DNA reads as TGTGCCAGCAGTTTATCTGACAGGGGTCTAGGGGAGCAGTACTTC. Protein product: CASSLSDRGLGEQYF.

The chain joins TRBV5-1 to TRBJ2-7, with 9 bases matching TRBD1. The CDR3 extends over 14 amino acids. Germline-derived CDR1 and CDR2 are SGHRS and YFSETQ. V shed 4 bases, J shed 6 bases, and the junction held 8 bases outside the gene matches. In DNA form, the CDR3 reads TGCGCCAGCAGCGAACGGACAGGGGAAGGCGAGCAGTACTTC. It specifies CASSERTGEGEQYF.

This clonotype was observed a few times. The genes are TRBV5-1 and TRBJ2-3, with D perhaps matching TRBD1 or TRBD2 (5 bases each). Trimming removed 4 bases at V and 3 bases at J, with 21 bases between. Germline V lookup: CDR1 SGHRS, CDR2 YFSETQ. The CDR3 has 17 residues. The CDR3 coding sequence is TGCGCCAGCAGCCCCATAGGCGTGGGGGTGTTAACAGATACGCAGTATTTT. This gives the protein CASSPIGVGVLTDTQYF.

This clonotype came up a few times. The rearrangement links TRBV11-2 to TRBJ2-7, with 10 bases that match TRBD2. After removal of 2 bases from V and 1 base from J, the junction contained 11 bases not matched to a gene. CDR3 length: 18 amino acids. Germline V gene data show CDR1 as SGHAT and CDR2 as FQNNGV. CDR3 DNA sequence: TGTGCCAGCAGCTTAATGGCTAGCGGGAGTCGGGTGTCCTACGAGCAGTACTTC. Its protein product is CASSLMASGSRVSYEQYF.